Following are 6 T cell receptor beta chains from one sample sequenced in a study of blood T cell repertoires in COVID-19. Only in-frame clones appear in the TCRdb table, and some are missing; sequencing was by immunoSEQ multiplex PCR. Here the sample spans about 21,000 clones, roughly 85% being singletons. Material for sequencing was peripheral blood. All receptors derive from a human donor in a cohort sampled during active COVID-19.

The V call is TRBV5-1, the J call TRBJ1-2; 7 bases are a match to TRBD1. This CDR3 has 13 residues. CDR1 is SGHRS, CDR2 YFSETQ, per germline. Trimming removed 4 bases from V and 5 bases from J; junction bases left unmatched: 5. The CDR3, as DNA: TGCGCCAGCAGCACGGACAGGATGTATGGCTACACCTTC. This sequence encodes CASSTDRMYGYTF.

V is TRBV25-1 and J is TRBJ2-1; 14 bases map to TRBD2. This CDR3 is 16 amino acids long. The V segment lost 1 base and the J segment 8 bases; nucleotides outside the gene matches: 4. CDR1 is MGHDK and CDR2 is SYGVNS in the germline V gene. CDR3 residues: CASSEWGTSGGDEQFF. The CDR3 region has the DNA TGTGCCAGCAGTGAATGGGGGACTAGCGGGGGTGATGAGCAGTTCTTC.

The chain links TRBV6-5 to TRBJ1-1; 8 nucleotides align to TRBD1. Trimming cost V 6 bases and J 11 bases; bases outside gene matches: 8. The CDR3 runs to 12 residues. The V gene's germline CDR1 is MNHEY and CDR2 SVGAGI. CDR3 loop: CASSPQGVGAFF. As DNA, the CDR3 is TGTGCCAGCAGCCCACAGGGGGTTGGGGCTTTCTTT.

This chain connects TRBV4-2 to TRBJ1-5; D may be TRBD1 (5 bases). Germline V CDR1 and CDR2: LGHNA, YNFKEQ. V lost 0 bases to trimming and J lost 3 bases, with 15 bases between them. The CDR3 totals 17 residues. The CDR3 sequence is CASSQDQGGANNQPQHF. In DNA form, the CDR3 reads TGTGCCAGCAGCCAAGATCAAGGCGGGGCAAACAATCAGCCCCAGCATTTT.

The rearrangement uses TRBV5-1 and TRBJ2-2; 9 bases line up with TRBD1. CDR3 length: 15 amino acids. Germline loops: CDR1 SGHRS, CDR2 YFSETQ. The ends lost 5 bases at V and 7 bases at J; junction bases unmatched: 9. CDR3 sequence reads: CASRLGTGLGGELFF. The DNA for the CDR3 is TGCGCCAGCAGACTCGGGACAGGGCTTGGCGGGGAGCTGTTTTTT.

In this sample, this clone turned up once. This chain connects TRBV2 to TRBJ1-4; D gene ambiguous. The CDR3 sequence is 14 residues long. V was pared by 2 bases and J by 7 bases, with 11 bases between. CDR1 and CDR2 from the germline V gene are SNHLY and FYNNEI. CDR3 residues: CASSESGVPEKLFF. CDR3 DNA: TGTGCCAGCAGTGAATCCGGGGTTCCTGAAAAACTGTTTTTT. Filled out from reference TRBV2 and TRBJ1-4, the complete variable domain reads EPEVTQTPSHQVTQMGQEVILRCVPISNHLYFYWYRQILGQKVEFLVSFYNNEISEKSEIFDDQFSVERPDGSNFTLKIRSTKLEDSAMYFCASSESGVPEKLFFGSGTQLSVL.